This T cell receptor beta chain was recovered during a study of cytomegalovirus exposure and HLA in healthy donors. Study information: The platform used for the roughly 110 validation repertoires matched that of the roughly 700 first-cohort repertoires, a later analysis reported.

This CDR3 contains 17 residues. Germline trimming cut 4 bases from V and 3 bases from J; bases unmatched to any gene: 11. The V gene's germline CDR1 is SGHDT and CDR2 YYEEEE. Study-wide points: The study put 150 or so TCR beta chains on its list as cytomegalovirus-associated. Reports showed the classifier diagnosing cytomegalovirus status with high specificity and sensitivity. A subsequent analysis found that TCR clusters from the first cohort also tended to co-occur in the 120 or so validation repertoires, with 94% of cluster scores above 0.

Note on this clone: Its antigen is not known.

Method: immunoSEQ multiplex PCR; TCRdb's copy keeps in-frame clones and lacks some. The sample lists approximately 220,000 clones, around 80% occurring once. Sequenced: PBMCs. This chain links TRBV5-6 with TRBJ2-7; TRBD2 matches at 12 bases. The receptor's source is a woman between 25 and 40 years old in good health and CMV-seropositive. The CDR3 here is CASSVGLAGSGGYEQYF. CDR3 nucleotides: TGTGCCAGCAGCGTCGGACTAGCGGGATCCGGGGGCTACGAGCAGTACTTC.